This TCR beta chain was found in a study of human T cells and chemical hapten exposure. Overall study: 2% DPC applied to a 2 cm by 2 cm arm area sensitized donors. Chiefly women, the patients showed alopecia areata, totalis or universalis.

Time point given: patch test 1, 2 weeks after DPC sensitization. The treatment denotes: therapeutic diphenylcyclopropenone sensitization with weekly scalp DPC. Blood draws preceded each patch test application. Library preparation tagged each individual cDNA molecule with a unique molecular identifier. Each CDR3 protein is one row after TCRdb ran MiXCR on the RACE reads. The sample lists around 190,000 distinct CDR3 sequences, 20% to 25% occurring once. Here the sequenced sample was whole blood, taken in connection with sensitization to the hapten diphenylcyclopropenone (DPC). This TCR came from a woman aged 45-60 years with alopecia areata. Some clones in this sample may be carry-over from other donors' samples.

CDR3 coding DNA: TGTGCCAGCAGCAAAGTGGAGGTACTAGCGGTCTCTGGGGCCAACGTCCTGACTTTC. It specifies CASSKVEVLAVSGANVLTF. The gene calls are TRBV21-1 and TRBJ2-6; the table's D call of TRBD2 was not tested on the DNA. TRBV21-1 is a pseudogene segment. The CDR3 consists of 19 residues.